This T cell receptor beta chain emerged from a study of somatic mutations in cytotoxic T cells in rheumatoid arthritis. This clone was seen only a few times. The protocol was immunoSEQ multiplex PCR, while the TCRdb copy is restricted to in-frame clones and leaves out a portion. This sample has roughly 16,000 clones; almost 85% occur once, and the top ten carry about a sixth. The CDR3 runs 12 residues. Per the germline V gene, CDR1 is SNHLY and CDR2 is FYNNEI. The V gene end was trimmed by 7 bases and the J gene end by 3 bases; junction bases not matched to a gene: 3. This TCR came from a woman aged 45-65 years with rheumatoid arthritis. Sequenced input: CD8+ T cells sorted from blood. The chain has TRBV2 and TRBJ2-7, with TRBD1 identical over 7 bases. CDR3 amino acids: CASNGQDYEQYF. For the CDR3, the DNA is TGTGCCAGCAATGGACAGGACTACGAGCAGTACTTC. Combining the CDR3 with reference TRBV2 and TRBJ2-7 gives the whole variable domain EPEVTQTPSHQVTQMGQEVILRCVPISNHLYFYWYRQILGQKVEFLVSFYNNEISEKSEIFDDQFSVERPDGSNFTLKIRSTKLEDSAMYFCASNGQDYEQYFGPGTRLTVT.